A selection of T cell receptor beta chains follows, all from one sample in a study of chemoradiotherapy in HPV16-positive cancers. Using immunoSEQ multiplex PCR, the repertoire was profiled, and TCRdb retains in-frame clones only, with some absent. The data contain fewer than 25,000 clones, roughly 92% of them singletons. Sequenced material: blood, taken from a patient who underwent chemoradiotherapy. These TCRs come from a human donor with HPV-associated anogenital cancer. The conserved cysteine and the conserved F or W are not part of the CDR3 here. The D gene is left open where the match is weak.

V	J	D	CDR3
TRBV5-1	TRBJ2-3	TRBD1	ASSQGTASTDTQY
TRBV7-3	TRBJ2-1	-	ASSLGGGTYNEQF
TRBV6-1	TRBJ2-2	TRBD1	ASSVGTGDTGELF
TRBV5-8	TRBJ2-1	-	ASSLRGYNEQF
TRBV15	TRBJ2-1	-	ATSRDSGSLYNEQF
TRBV4-3	TRBJ2-7	TRBD2	ASSQGLTGFYEQY
TRBV19	TRBJ2-3	-	ATIRTGTDTQY
TRBV5-1	TRBJ2-7	TRBD1	ASSPGTGFHEQY
TRBV19	TRBJ2-7	TRBD2	ASSAGTSGSTH
TRBV19	TRBJ2-2	TRBD2	ASSSLAGKAGELF
TRBV29-1	TRBJ2-1	-	SVERGRGIYEQF
TRBV19	TRBJ2-1	TRBD1	ASSTRQGSYNEQF
TRBV7-6	TRBJ2-3	-	ASSLLAPGDTQY
TRBV4-2	TRBJ2-7	TRBD2	ASSQDPGGPGEQY
TRBV6-4	TRBJ1-4	TRBD1	ASSEPAGGVRAVEKLF
TRBV9	TRBJ2-7	-	ASSVGGGRTYEQY
TRBV6-1	TRBJ1-1	TRBD1	ASSVQGRTEAF
TRBV7-2	TRBJ1-1	-	ASSLGRHGSTEAF
TRBV18	TRBJ2-3	TRBD1	ASSGDRGTDTQY
TRBV5-4	TRBJ2-1	TRBD1	ASSLGQGGNEQF
TRBV9	TRBJ2-2	TRBD2	ASSVGTGNGRVTGELF
TRBV5-5	TRBJ1-1	-	ASRKEFAEAF
TRBV4-3	TRBJ2-1	TRBD2	ASSPQAGAYNEQF
TRBV7-8	TRBJ1-1	TRBD1	ASSLRGQGNTEAF
TRBV19	TRBJ2-5	-	ASSIFGAGQETQY
TRBV7-6	TRBJ1-2	-	ASSLSVSYGYT
TRBV27	TRBJ2-1	-	ASSLKETNEQF
TRBV13	TRBJ2-1	-	ASSARQEQF
TRBV28	TRBJ2-7	-	ASSSARSYEQY
TRBV7-2	TRBJ2-3	-	ASSLGWRDTQY
TRBV6-5	TRBJ1-6	-	ASSYSGGLLH
TRBV28	TRBJ2-7	TRBD1	ASRGTGASYEQY
TRBV7-2	TRBJ2-5	-	ASSLAGTGETQY
TRBV13	TRBJ2-7	TRBD2	ASSYPGLAGGTYEQY
TRBV5-1	TRBJ2-7	-	ASSLYGNGQY